This T cell receptor (beta chain) derives from a study of shared clonotypes between healthy human individuals. Findings and caveats of the study: Shared clonotypes across all four donors exceeded non-shared ones in generation probability. Some naive CD4 clonotypes, roughly 5%, turned up in common across a handful of donors.

Sequenced by immunoSEQ multiplex PCR; TCRdb stores in-frame clones only, minus some. Of around 2.3 million clones listed, about 94% are singletons. CDR3 length: 15 residues. V lost 5 bases to trimming and J lost 7 bases; unmatched junction nucleotides: 9. Germline CDR1 is SGHTA and CDR2 is FQGNSA. Comments on this clone: The antigen is unknown.

The source is a man between 18 and 35 years old in good health. The V gene is TRBV7-2, the J gene TRBJ2-4; 9 positions agree with TRBD2. The sample taken for sequencing was naive CD4+ T cells sorted from blood. Subset of the sample: CD45RA+ positively selected. The CDR3, as DNA: TGTGCCAGCAGCCTCGCTAGCGGGGAGTGGAACATTCAGTACTTC. It is translated as CASSLASGEWNIQYF.